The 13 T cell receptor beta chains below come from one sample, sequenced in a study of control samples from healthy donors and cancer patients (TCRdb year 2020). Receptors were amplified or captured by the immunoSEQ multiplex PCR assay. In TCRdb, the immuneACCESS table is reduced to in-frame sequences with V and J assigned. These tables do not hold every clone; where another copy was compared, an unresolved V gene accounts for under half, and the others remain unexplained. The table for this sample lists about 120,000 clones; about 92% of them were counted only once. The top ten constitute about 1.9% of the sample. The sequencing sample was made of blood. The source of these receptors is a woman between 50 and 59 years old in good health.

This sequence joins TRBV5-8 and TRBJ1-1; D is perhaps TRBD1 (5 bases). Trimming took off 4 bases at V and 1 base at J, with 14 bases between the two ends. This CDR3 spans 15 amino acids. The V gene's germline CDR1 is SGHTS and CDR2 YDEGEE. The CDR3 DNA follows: TGTGCCAGCAGCAAACCGGGACCGACGAACACTGAAGCTTTCTTT. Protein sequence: CASSKPGPTNTEAFF.

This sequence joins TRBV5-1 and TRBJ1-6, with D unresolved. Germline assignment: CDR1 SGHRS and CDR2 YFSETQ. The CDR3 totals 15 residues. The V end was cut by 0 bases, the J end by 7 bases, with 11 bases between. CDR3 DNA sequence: TGCGCCAGCAGCTTGGAGTTCAGTTACAATTCACCCCTCCACTTT. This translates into CASSLEFSYNSPLHF.

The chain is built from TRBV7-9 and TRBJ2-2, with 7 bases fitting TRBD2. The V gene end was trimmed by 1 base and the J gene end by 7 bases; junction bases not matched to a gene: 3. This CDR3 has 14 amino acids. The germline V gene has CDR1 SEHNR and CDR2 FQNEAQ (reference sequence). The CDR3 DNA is TGTGCCAGCAGCTTAGGCGGGAGAAGCGGGGAGCTGTTTTTT. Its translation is CASSLGGRSGELFF.

Here the CDR3 DNA reads TGTGCCAGCAGCTTGGGGGGCGGGGGCTACACAGATACGCAGTATTTT. Amino acid sequence: CASSLGGGGYTDTQYF. The chain recombines TRBV5-4 with TRBJ2-3, with D tentatively TRBD2 (7 bases). Germline V gene sequence: CDR1 SGHNT, CDR2 YYREEE (reference sequence). The CDR3 consists of 16 residues. V was trimmed by 0 bases and J by 2 bases, leaving 13 bases between them.

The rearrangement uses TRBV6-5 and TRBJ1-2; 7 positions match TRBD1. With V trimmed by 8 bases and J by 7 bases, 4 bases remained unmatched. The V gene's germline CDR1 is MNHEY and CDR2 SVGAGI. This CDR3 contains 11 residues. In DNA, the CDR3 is TGTGCCAGCGGGGCAGGGGGTGGCTACACCTTC. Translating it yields CASGAGGGYTF.

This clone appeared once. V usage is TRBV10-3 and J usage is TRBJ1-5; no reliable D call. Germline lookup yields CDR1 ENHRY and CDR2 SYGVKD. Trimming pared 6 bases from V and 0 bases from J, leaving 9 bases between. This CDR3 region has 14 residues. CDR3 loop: CAISPDYSNQPQHF. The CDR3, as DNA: TGTGCCATCAGCCCGGACTATAGCAATCAGCCCCAGCATTTT.

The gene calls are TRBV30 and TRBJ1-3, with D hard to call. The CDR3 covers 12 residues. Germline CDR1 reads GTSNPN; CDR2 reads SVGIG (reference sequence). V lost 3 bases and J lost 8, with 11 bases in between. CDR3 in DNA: TGTGCCTGGAGGGGCTCTTCGGACACCATATATTTT. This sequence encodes CAWRGSSDTIYF.

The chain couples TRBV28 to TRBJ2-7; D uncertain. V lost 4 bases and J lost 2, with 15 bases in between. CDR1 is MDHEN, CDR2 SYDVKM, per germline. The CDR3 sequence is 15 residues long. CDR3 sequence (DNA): TGTGCCAGCAGTTCCTCCGGGCTCAATCCCTACGAGCAGTACTTC. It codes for CASSSSGLNPYEQYF.

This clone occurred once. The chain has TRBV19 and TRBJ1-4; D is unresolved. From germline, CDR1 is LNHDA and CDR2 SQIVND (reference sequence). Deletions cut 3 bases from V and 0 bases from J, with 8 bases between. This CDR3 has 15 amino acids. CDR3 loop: CASSIGGATNEKLFF. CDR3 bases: TGTGCCAGTAGTATCGGCGGGGCAACTAATGAAAAACTGTTTTTT.

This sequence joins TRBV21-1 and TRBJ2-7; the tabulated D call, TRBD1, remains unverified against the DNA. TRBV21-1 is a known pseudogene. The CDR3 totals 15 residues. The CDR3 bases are TGTGCCAGCAGCAAAAGACAGGGGGGAATCCACGAGCAGTACTTC. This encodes CASSKRQGGIHEQYF.

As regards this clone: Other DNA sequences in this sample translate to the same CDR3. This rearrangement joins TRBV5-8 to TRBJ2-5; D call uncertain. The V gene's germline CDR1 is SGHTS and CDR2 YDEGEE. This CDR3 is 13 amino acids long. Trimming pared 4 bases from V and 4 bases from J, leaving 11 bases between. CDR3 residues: CASSHELPETQYF. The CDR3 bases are TGTGCCAGCAGCCATGAACTGCCAGAGACCCAGTACTTC.

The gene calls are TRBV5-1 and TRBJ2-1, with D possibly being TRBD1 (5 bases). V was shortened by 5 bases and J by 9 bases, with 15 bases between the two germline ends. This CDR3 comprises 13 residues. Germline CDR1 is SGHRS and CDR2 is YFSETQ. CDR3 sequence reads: CASSWGPKAEQFF. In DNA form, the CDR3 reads TGCGCCAGCAGTTGGGGCCCCAAGGCTGAGCAGTTCTTC. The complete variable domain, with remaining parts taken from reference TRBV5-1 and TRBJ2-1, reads KAGVTQTPRYLIKTRGQQVTLSCSPISGHRSVSWYQQTPGQGLQFLFEYFSETQRNKGNFPGRFSGRQFSNSRSEMNVSTLELGDSALYLCASSWGPKAEQFFGPGTRLTVL.

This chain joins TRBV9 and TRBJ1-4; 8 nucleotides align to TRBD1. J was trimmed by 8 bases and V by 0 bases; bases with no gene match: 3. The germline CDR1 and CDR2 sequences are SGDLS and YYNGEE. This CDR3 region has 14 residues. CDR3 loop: CASSVGGTGEKLFF. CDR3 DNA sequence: TGTGCCAGCAGCGTAGGCGGGACAGGCGAAAAACTGTTTTTT. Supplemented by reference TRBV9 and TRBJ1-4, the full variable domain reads DSGVTQTPKHLITATGQRVTLRCSPRSGDLSVYWYQQSLDQGLQFLIQYYNGEERAKGNILERFSAQQFPDLHSELNLSSLELGDSALYFCASSVGGTGEKLFFGSGTQLSVL.